This T cell receptor (beta chain) was identified during a study of blood T cell repertoires in COVID-19. Across the study: The United States, Italy and Spain supplied acute and convalescent COVID-19 samples. Sources were T cells, B-cell-depleted T cells, or PBMCs; the material itself was cDNA or gDNA.

The CDR3 extends over 14 amino acids. The V end was cut by 1 base, the J end by 4 bases, with 10 bases between. The germline gives CDR1 SGHVS, CDR2 FNYEAQ. How the authors handled the data: Nucleated cell counts were estimated from reference gene primer amplification. Generated by immunoSEQ multiplex PCR, the TCRdb table keeps only in-frame clones and is missing some. The V and J calls and clone size are taken from that table; D and trimming were inferred from the DNA. The sample has roughly 230,000 clones; 70% to 90% are singletons. Sequencing was done on a sample of peripheral blood. This clonotype was obtained from a man aged 35 to 55 with acute or convalescent COVID-19. The rearrangement links TRBV7-6 to TRBJ1-2, with a possible D match to TRBD1 (5 bases). CDR3: CASSLDSRVYGYTF. The CDR3, as DNA: TGTGCCAGCAGCTTAGACTCCAGGGTCTATGGCTACACCTTC.